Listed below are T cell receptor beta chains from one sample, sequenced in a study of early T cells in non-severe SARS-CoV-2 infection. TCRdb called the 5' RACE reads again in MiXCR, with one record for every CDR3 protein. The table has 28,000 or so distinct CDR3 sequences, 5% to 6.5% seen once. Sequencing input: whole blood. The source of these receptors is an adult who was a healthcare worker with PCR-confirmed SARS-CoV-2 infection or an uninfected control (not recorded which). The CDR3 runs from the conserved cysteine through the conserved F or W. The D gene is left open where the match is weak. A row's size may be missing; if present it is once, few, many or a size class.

CDR3 protein: CASMGQAYSNQPQHF
CDR3 DNA: TGTGCCAGCATGGGGCAGGCTTATAGCAATCAGCCCCAGCATTTT
clone size: many
D gene: .
V gene: TRBV6-6
J gene: TRBJ1-5

CDR3 protein: CASSSQETQYF
CDR3 DNA: TGCGCCAGCAGCTCCCAAGAGACCCAGTACTTC
clone size: medium-sized
D gene: .
V gene: TRBV5-1
J gene: TRBJ2-5

CDR3 protein: CSVRKGTNSPLHF
CDR3 DNA: TGCAGCGTCCGAAAGGGGACCAATTCACCCCTCCACTTT
clone size: many
D gene: .
V gene: TRBV29-1
J gene: TRBJ1-6

CDR3 protein: CSVRPGRSSYEQYF
CDR3 DNA: TGCAGCGTTCGACCAGGGAGGAGCTCCTACGAGCAGTACTTC
clone size: .
D gene: .
V gene: TRBV29-1
J gene: TRBJ2-7

CDR3 protein: CASSEMNRDRASEAFF
CDR3 DNA: TGCGCCAGCAGCGAGATGAATCGGGACAGGGCCTCTGAAGCTTTCTTT
clone size: many
D gene: TRBD1
V gene: TRBV5-1
J gene: TRBJ1-1

CDR3 protein: CASSLGTDQETQYF
CDR3 DNA: TGTGCCAGCAGTTTGGGGACTGACCAAGAGACCCAGTACTTC
clone size: few
D gene: .
V gene: TRBV12-3/TRBV12-4
J gene: TRBJ2-5

CDR3 protein: CSVLLAGLQFF
CDR3 DNA: TGCAGCGTTTTACTAGCGGGACTGCAGTTCTTC
clone size: .
D gene: TRBD2
V gene: TRBV29-1
J gene: TRBJ2-1

CDR3 protein: CASSPVGVGGKAFF
CDR3 DNA: TGTGCCAGCTCACCTGTCGGGGTCGGCGGAAAAGCTTTCTTT
clone size: many
D gene: .
V gene: TRBV18
J gene: TRBJ1-1

CDR3 protein: CSASPLAGGGQETQYF
CDR3 DNA: TGCAGTGCTAGCCCACTGGCTGGAGGTGGCCAAGAGACCCAGTACTTC
clone size: many
D gene: .
V gene: TRBV20-1
J gene: TRBJ2-5

CDR3 protein: CASSLASPYNEQFF
CDR3 DNA: TGTGCCAGCAGCTTAGCCTCCCCTTACAATGAGCAGTTCTTC
clone size: many
D gene: .
V gene: TRBV7-2
J gene: TRBJ2-1

CDR3 protein: CATSDSKGSAYNEQFF
CDR3 DNA: TGTGCCACCAGTGATTCGAAGGGTAGCGCCTACAATGAGCAGTTCTTC
clone size: many
D gene: .
V gene: TRBV24-1
J gene: TRBJ2-1

CDR3 protein: CASSLESGSMNTEAFF
CDR3 DNA: TGTGCCAGCAGCTTAGAGAGCGGGTCAATGAACACTGAAGCTTTCTTT
clone size: many
D gene: .
V gene: TRBV7-9
J gene: TRBJ1-1

CDR3 protein: CASSVRGDSDTQYF
CDR3 DNA: TGTGCCAGCAGCGTTAGGGGAGATTCGGATACGCAGTATTTT
clone size: few
D gene: .
V gene: TRBV9
J gene: TRBJ2-3

CDR3 protein: CSVDGGSDEKLFF
CDR3 DNA: TGCAGCGTTGACGGGGGGAGTGATGAAAAACTGTTTTTT
clone size: once
D gene: .
V gene: TRBV29-1
J gene: TRBJ1-4

CDR3 protein: CASSKSGAHEQYF
CDR3 DNA: TGTGCCAGCAGCAAATCAGGGGCCCACGAGCAGTACTTC
clone size: many
D gene: .
V gene: TRBV7-8
J gene: TRBJ2-7

CDR3 protein: CASSPGLAGDLSSYEQYF
CDR3 DNA: TGCGCCAGCAGCCCGGGACTAGCGGGAGACCTAAGCTCCTACGAGCAGTACTTC
clone size: few
D gene: TRBD2
V gene: TRBV4-3
J gene: TRBJ2-7

CDR3 protein: CSARRLAPYNEQFF
CDR3 DNA: TGCAGTGCTAGACGACTAGCGCCCTACAATGAGCAGTTCTTC
clone size: many
D gene: TRBD2
V gene: TRBV20-1
J gene: TRBJ2-1

CDR3 protein: CASSPQKTTGASYEQYF
CDR3 DNA: TGTGCCAGCTCACCACAAAAAACCACGGGAGCCTCCTACGAGCAGTACTTC
clone size: many
D gene: .
V gene: TRBV18
J gene: TRBJ2-7

CDR3 protein: CASSRSQGGYEQYF
CDR3 DNA: TGTGCCAGCAGCCGTTCACAGGGTGGGTACGAGCAGTACTTC
clone size: many
D gene: .
V gene: TRBV7-2
J gene: TRBJ2-7

CDR3 protein: CASSFPAGTGVDTQYF
CDR3 DNA: TGTGCCAGCAGCTTCCCGGCCGGGACAGGGGTAGATACGCAGTATTTT
clone size: many
D gene: TRBD1
V gene: TRBV5-4
J gene: TRBJ2-3

CDR3 protein: CASSPAGTGVQETQYF
CDR3 DNA: TGTGCCAGCAGTCCCGCCGGGACAGGGGTCCAAGAGACCCAGTACTTC
clone size: many
D gene: TRBD1
V gene: TRBV28
J gene: TRBJ2-5

CDR3 protein: CASSYLKRDTGELFF
CDR3 DNA: TGTGCCAGCAGTTACCTCAAAAGGGACACCGGGGAGCTGTTTTTT
clone size: many
D gene: .
V gene: TRBV6-6
J gene: TRBJ2-2

CDR3 protein: CASSLDVPDRGDFYEQYF
CDR3 DNA: TGTGCCAGCAGCTTAGATGTCCCCGACAGGGGGGATTTCTACGAGCAGTACTTC
clone size: many
D gene: TRBD1
V gene: TRBV11-2
J gene: TRBJ2-7

CDR3 protein: CASSYYLGGGTYEQYF
CDR3 DNA: TGTGCCAGCAGTTACTACCTCGGTGGTGGAACCTACGAGCAGTACTTC
clone size: .
D gene: .
V gene: TRBV6-5
J gene: TRBJ2-7

CDR3 protein: CASSQAPRGSNQPQHF
CDR3 DNA: TGCGCCAGCAGCCAAGCCCCCCGGGGCAGCAATCAGCCCCAGCATTTT
clone size: .
D gene: .
V gene: TRBV4-1
J gene: TRBJ1-5

CDR3 protein: CSVGGYSNQPQHF
CDR3 DNA: TGCAGCGTTGGTGGGTATAGCAATCAGCCCCAGCATTTT
clone size: many
D gene: .
V gene: TRBV29-1
J gene: TRBJ1-5

CDR3 protein: CASSSQVRGSEQFF
CDR3 DNA: TGTGCCAGCAGCTCCCAAGTCCGAGGCTCTGAGCAGTTCTTC
clone size: many
D gene: .
V gene: TRBV11-2
J gene: TRBJ2-1

CDR3 protein: CASSPDRGLRTGYTF
CDR3 DNA: TGTGCCAGCTCACCAGACAGGGGGCTAAGGACTGGCTACACCTTC
clone size: many
D gene: TRBD1
V gene: TRBV18
J gene: TRBJ1-2

CDR3 protein: CASTGAGSGANVLTF
CDR3 DNA: TGTGCCAGCACTGGGGCAGGGTCTGGGGCCAACGTCCTGACTTTC
clone size: many
D gene: .
V gene: TRBV9
J gene: TRBJ2-6

CDR3 protein: CATRHRGGGETQYF
CDR3 DNA: TGTGCCACCAGGCATAGGGGGGGCGGAGAGACCCAGTACTTC
clone size: many
D gene: .
V gene: TRBV15
J gene: TRBJ2-5

CDR3 protein: CASSLARASYEQYF
CDR3 DNA: TGTGCCAGCAGCTTAGCCAGGGCCTCCTACGAGCAGTACTTC
clone size: many
D gene: .
V gene: TRBV11-2
J gene: TRBJ2-7

CDR3 protein: CASSRSGNSYEQYF
CDR3 DNA: TGTGCCAGCAGCCGAAGCGGGAACTCCTACGAGCAGTACTTC
clone size: many
D gene: TRBD2
V gene: TRBV6-6
J gene: TRBJ2-7

CDR3 protein: CSAPRLADLSYEQYF
CDR3 DNA: TGCAGTGCTCCCCGACTAGCGGATCTCTCCTACGAGCAGTACTTC
clone size: many
D gene: TRBD2
V gene: TRBV20-1
J gene: TRBJ2-7